This T cell receptor (beta chain) originates from a study of cytomegalovirus exposure and HLA in healthy donors. After removal of 7 bases from V and 4 bases from J, the junction contained 12 bases not matched to a gene. Germline CDR1 reads SEHNR; CDR2 reads FQNEAQ (reference sequence). The length of the CDR3 is 16 residues. This PCR relied on a set of 60 Vbeta primers and 13 Jbeta primers. Profiled with immunoSEQ multiplex PCR; TCRdb holds only in-frame clones, not every one. The sample shows approximately 120,000 clones, around 80% of them seen only once. Input material: PBMCs. The chain recombines TRBV7-9 with TRBJ1-1, with 10 positions matching TRBD1. The sequence was obtained from a man aged 50-59 years in good health and CMV-seronegative. The CDR3 loop reads CASTSVRQGASTEAFF. Written as DNA, the CDR3 is TGTGCCAGCACCTCTGTGAGACAGGGGGCGAGCACTGAAGCTTTCTTT.